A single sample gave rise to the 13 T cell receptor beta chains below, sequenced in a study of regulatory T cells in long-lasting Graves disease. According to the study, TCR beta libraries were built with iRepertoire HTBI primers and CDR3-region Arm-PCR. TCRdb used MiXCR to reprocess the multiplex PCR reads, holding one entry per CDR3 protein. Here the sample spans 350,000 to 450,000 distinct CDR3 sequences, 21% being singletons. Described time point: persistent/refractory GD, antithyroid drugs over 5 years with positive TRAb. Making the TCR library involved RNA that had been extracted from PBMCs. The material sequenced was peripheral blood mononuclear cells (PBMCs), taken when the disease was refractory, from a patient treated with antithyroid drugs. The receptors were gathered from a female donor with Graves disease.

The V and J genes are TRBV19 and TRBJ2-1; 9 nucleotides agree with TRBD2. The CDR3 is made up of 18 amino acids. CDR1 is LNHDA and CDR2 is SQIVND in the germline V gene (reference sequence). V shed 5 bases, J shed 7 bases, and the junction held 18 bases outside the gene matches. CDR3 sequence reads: CASSPLPSLAGSENEQFF. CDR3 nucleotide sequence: TGTGCCAGTAGTCCCCTCCCCAGTCTAGCGGGGTCGGAAAATGAGCAGTTCTTC.

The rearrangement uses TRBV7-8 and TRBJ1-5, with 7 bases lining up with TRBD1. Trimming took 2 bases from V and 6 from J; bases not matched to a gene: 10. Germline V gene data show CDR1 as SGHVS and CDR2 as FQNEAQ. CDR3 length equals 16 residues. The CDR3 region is CASSLNQGENGQPQHF. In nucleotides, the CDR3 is TGTGCCAGCAGCTTAAATCAGGGGGAGAACGGTCAGCCCCAGCATTTT.

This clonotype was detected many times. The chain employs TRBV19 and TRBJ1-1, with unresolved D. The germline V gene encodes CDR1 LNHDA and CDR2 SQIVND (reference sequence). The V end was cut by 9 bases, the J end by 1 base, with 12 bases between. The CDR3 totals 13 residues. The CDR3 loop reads CASSTDGNTEAFF. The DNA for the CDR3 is TGTGCCAGCAGCACCGACGGGAACACTGAAGCTTTCTTT.

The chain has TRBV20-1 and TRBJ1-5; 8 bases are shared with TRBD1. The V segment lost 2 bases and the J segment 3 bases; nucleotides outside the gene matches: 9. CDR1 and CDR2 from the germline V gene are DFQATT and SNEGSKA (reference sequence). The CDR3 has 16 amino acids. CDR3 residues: CSARHRTGLDNQPQHF. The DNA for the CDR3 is TGCAGTGCTAGACACCGGACAGGGTTGGACAATCAGCCCCAGCATTTT.

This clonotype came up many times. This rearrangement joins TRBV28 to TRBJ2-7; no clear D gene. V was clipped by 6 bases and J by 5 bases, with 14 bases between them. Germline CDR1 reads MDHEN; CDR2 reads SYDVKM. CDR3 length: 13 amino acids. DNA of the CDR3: TGTGCCAGCAGATTGATGAAGGGCCACGAGCAGTACTTC. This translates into CASRLMKGHEQYF.

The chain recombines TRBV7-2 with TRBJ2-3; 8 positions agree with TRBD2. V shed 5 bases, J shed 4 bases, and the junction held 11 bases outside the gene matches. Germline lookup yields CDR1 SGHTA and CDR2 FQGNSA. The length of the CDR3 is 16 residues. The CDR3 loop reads CASSRGAGGFPDTQYF. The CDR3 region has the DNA TGTGCCAGCAGCCGAGGGGCGGGAGGATTCCCAGATACGCAGTATTTT.

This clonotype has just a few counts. CDR3 nucleotides: TGTGCCACCAGCAGAGGGACAGGGCGATCTCAGCCCCTCCACTTT. This encodes CATSRGTGRSQPLHF. This chain uses TRBV15 with TRBJ1-6; TRBD1 aligns across 8 bases. Germline lookup yields CDR1 LNHNV and CDR2 YYDKDF (reference sequence). The CDR3 is made up of 15 amino acids. The V gene end was trimmed by 1 base and the J gene end by 13 bases; junction bases not matched to a gene: 9.

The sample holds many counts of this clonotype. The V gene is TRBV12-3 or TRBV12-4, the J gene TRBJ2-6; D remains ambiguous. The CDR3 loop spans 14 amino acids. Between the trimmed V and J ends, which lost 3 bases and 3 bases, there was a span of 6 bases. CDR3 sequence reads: CASSFLNGANVLTF. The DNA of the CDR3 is TGTGCCAGCAGTTTTTTAAATGGGGCCAACGTCCTGACTTTC.

The CDR3 nucleotides read TGTGCCAGCGGTTCCCAGGACATTTACGAGCAGTACTTC. Translated, it gives CASGSQDIYEQYF. The chain combines TRBV12-3 or TRBV12-4 with TRBJ2-7; D is possibly TRBD1 (5 bases). The CDR3 has 13 amino acids. V dropped 8 bases and J dropped 4 bases, with 15 bases sitting between them.

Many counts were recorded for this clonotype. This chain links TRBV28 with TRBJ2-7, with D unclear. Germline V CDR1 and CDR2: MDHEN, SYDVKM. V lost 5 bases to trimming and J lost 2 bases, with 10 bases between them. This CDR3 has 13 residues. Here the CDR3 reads CASSRVDTYEQYF. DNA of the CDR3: TGTGCCAGCAGTAGGGTGGATACCTACGAGCAGTACTTC.

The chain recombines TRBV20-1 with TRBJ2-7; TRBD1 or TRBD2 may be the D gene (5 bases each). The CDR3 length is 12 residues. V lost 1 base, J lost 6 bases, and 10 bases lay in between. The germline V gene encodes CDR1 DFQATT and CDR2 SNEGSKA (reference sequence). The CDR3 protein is CSARASGREQYF. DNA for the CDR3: TGCAGTGCTAGAGCGTCGGGGCGCGAGCAGTACTTC.

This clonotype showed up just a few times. CDR3 region: CASTTSWRGATNEKLFF. For the CDR3, the DNA is TGTGCCAGCACCACTAGCTGGCGGGGAGCAACTAATGAAAAACTGTTTTTT. The chain is built from TRBV6-1 and TRBJ1-4; no definite D call. CDR1 MNHNS and CDR2 SASEGT come from the germline V gene. Trimming left V 7 bases short and J 0 bases short, with 18 bases between. This CDR3 comprises 17 residues.

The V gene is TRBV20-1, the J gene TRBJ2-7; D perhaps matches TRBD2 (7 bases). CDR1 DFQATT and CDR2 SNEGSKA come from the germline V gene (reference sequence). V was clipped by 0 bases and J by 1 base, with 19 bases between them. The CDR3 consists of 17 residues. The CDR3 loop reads CSARDVGGASGSYEQYF. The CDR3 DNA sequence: TGCAGTGCTAGAGATGTAGGGGGAGCTAGCGGTTCCTACGAGCAGTACTTC.